The subject of this entry is one T cell receptor (beta chain). The antigen is unknown. This specimen comes from a study of T cells after yellow fever vaccination. Researchers made TCR cDNA using 5'RACE template switching, and this step added a universal primer site and UMIs. TCRdb analysed the 5' RACE reads with MiXCR anew, one entry per CDR3 protein. Here the sample spans approximately 550,000 distinct CDR3 sequences, 15% to 20% being singletons. Study findings and constraints: A small share of clonotypes appeared in both CD4 and CD8 compartments.

Trimming took off 3 bases at V and 6 bases at J, with 9 bases between the two ends. Germline CDR1 is SGHAT and CDR2 is FQNNGV. The CDR3 contains 12 residues. Material: PBMCs, obtained 15 days after the yellow fever booster vaccination. The V call is TRBV11-2, the J call TRBJ2-7; D call uncertain. The clonotype comes from a man younger than 45 who received the YFV17D yellow fever vaccine. CDR3 sequence (DNA): TGTGCCAGCAGCTTGGCCCGAGGCGAGCAGTACTTC. It yields the protein CASSLARGEQYF.